This TCR beta chain was observed in a study of regulatory T cells in long-lasting Graves disease. Study outcomes and limitations: With persistent disease, TRBV28, TRBJ1-2 and TRBJ2-5 were the favored segments.

The CDR3 length is 14 residues. Trimming pared 2 bases from V and 4 bases from J, leaving 9 bases between. CDR1 is MGHRA, CDR2 YSYEKL, per germline. Details on this clonotype: The target antigen is unknown. This may be a read error: a much more frequent sequence differs by one nucleotide.

Time point: newly diagnosed GD, antithyroid drugs for less than 3 months. Generation of the TCR library employed RNA extracted from PBMCs. In building TCR beta libraries, iRepertoire HTBI primers were used together with Arm-PCR of CDR3 regions. One entry per CDR3 protein, called by TCRdb with MiXCR from the multiplex PCR reads. This sample has hundreds of thousands of distinct CDR3 sequences, with roughly a sixth found just once. Separately, the same data were catalogued under a study of T cells in Graves' hyperthyroidism and ophthalmopathy.

This clonotype originated in a man aged 40-55 years with Graves disease. Sequences were derived from peripheral blood mononuclear cells (PBMCs), sampled at new diagnosis, from a patient treated with antithyroid drugs. V is TRBV4-1 and J is TRBJ1-5, with D maybe TRBD1 (5 bases). DNA for the CDR3: TGCGCCAGCAGCCAAATGACAGCGAATCAGCCCCAGCATTTT. Translation: CASSQMTANQPQHF.